This T cell receptor beta chain was obtained from a study of blood T cell repertoires in COVID-19. Study background: Sites in the United States, Italy and Spain provided acute and convalescent COVID-19 samples.

CDR3 size: 14 residues. V lost 5 bases, J lost 3 bases, and 14 bases lay in between. CDR1 and CDR2 (germline): SGHTA, FQGTGA. Per the study methods: It was from reference gene primer amplification that nucleated cell counts were estimated. Only in-frame clones appear in the TCRdb table, and some are missing; sequencing was by immunoSEQ multiplex PCR. V, J and clone size are those of that table, while D and trimming were read from the DNA. Counted here are over 55,000 clones, 70% to 85% occurring once; the ten biggest clones make up 35%. The chain links TRBV7-3 to TRBJ2-7; D may be TRBD2 (5 bases). The sequenced material came from peripheral blood. This TCR was recovered from a woman in her 70s with acute or convalescent COVID-19. The CDR3 sequence: CASSASGDHYEQYF. CDR3 DNA sequence: TGTGCCAGCAGCGCGAGCGGAGACCACTACGAGCAGTACTTC. Together with reference TRBV7-3 and TRBJ2-7, the CDR3 gives the full variable domain: GAGVSQTPSNKVTEKGKYVELRCDPISGHTALYWYRQSLGQGPEFLIYFQGTGAADDSGLPNDRFFAVRPEGSVSTLKIQRTERGDSAVYLCASSASGDHYEQYFGPGTRLTVT.